The 28 T cell receptor beta chains reported below all come from one sample, sequenced in a study of cytomegalovirus exposure and HLA in healthy donors. Sequenced by immunoSEQ multiplex PCR; TCRdb stores in-frame clones only, minus some. The sample carries under 200,000 clones, over 85% recorded once. The sequencing sample was made of PBMCs. All receptors derive from a woman aged 18-29 years in good health and CMV-seropositive.

This clone was detected only a few times. CDR3 loop: CASSLQGGANVLTF. The CDR3 DNA reads as TGTGCCAGCAGTTTACAGGGTGGGGCCAACGTCCTGACTTTC. This chain uses TRBV27 with TRBJ2-6, with a weak D call TRBD1 (5 bases). Germline assignment: CDR1 MNHEY and CDR2 SMNVEV (reference sequence). Trimming pared 2 bases from V and 3 bases from J, leaving 5 bases between. The length of the CDR3 is 14 residues.

V usage is TRBV14 and J usage is TRBJ1-3; D remains ambiguous. Germline CDR1 and CDR2: SGHDN and FVKESK. This CDR3 comprises 15 residues. V was trimmed by 3 bases and J by 1 base, leaving 10 bases between them. The CDR3 bases are TGTGCCAGCAGCCATGGCGGGATTTCTGGAAACACCATATATTTT. Protein: CASSHGGISGNTIYF. The full variable domain, in which reference TRBV14 and TRBJ1-3 provide the parts outside the CDR3, is EAGVTQFPSHSVIEKGQTVTLRCDPISGHDNLYWYRRVMGKEIKFLLHFVKESKQDESGMPNNRFLAERTGGTYSTLKVQPAELEDSGVYFCASSHGGISGNTIYFGEGSWLTVV.

Comment on this clone: The same CDR3 can be traced to other DNA sequences in this sample. The chain carries TRBV18 and TRBJ2-3; D is unclear. The V end lost 2 bases, the J end lost 6 bases, and 9 bases lay between the germline ends. Germline V lookup: CDR1 KGHSH, CDR2 LQKENI. This CDR3 comprises 13 residues. The CDR3 DNA reads TGTGCCAGCTCACCAACCGGAGTGGATACGCAGTATTTT. This encodes CASSPTGVDTQYF.

The chain recombines TRBV7-3 with TRBJ2-1; 12 bases are shared with TRBD2. This CDR3 spans 15 amino acids. The germline gives CDR1 SGHTA, CDR2 FQGTGA. V shed 2 bases, J shed 9 bases, and the junction held 5 bases outside the gene matches. Here the CDR3 DNA reads TGTGCCAGCAGCTTAGGACTAGCGGGATCAGTTGAGCAGTTCTTC. Translating gives CASSLGLAGSVEQFF.

There are a few counts of this clone. The chain joins TRBV2 to TRBJ2-7, with TRBD2 as a possible D gene (5 bases). V shed 8 bases and J shed 4 bases, with 9 bases lying between them. Germline assignment: CDR1 SNHLY and CDR2 FYNNEI. The CDR3 runs to 11 residues. The CDR3 region has the DNA TGTGCCAGCGGCTCGGGATACGAGCAGTACTTC. Amino acid sequence: CASGSGYEQYF.

The chain recombines TRBV30 with TRBJ2-3; 9 bases are a match to TRBD1. The germline gives CDR1 GTSNPN, CDR2 SVGIG (reference sequence). Unmatched junction bases numbered 4, after V lost 2 bases and J lost 1 base. The CDR3 loop spans 15 amino acids. CDR3 coding DNA: TGTGCCTGGAGTCTAACAGGGGGCGGCACAGATACGCAGTATTTT. Translating gives CAWSLTGGGTDTQYF.

Written as DNA, the CDR3 is TGTGCCAGCAGTGATAATCAAGGAGGCAATCAGCCCCAGCATTTT. Protein: CASSDNQGGNQPQHF. This chain joins TRBV25-1 and TRBJ1-5; no definite D call. Germline CDR1 is MGHDK and CDR2 is SYGVNS. V lost 3 bases to trimming and J lost 2 bases, with 11 bases between them. The CDR3 contains 15 residues.

The chain carries TRBV20-1 and TRBJ1-4; D gene unclear. V was clipped by 2 bases and J by 8 bases, with 6 bases between them. Germline CDR1 is DFQATT and CDR2 is SNEGSKA (reference sequence). The CDR3 is made up of 11 amino acids. CDR3 DNA: TGCAGTGCTAGACTCGGGGAAAAACTGTTTTTT. Protein sequence: CSARLGEKLFF.

The rearrangement links TRBV28 to TRBJ2-2; D perhaps matches TRBD2 (5 bases). CDR1 MDHEN and CDR2 SYDVKM come from the germline V gene. Trimming pared 2 bases from V and 2 bases from J, leaving 9 bases between. This CDR3 comprises 15 residues. The CDR3 region is CASSLPGFNTGELFF. As DNA, the CDR3 is TGTGCCAGCAGTTTACCGGGGTTCAACACCGGGGAGCTGTTTTTT.

The gene calls are TRBV7-2 and TRBJ2-1; D gene ambiguous. Germline CDR1 is SGHTA and CDR2 is FQGNSA. Trimming took off 1 base at V and 5 bases at J, with 6 bases between the two ends. The CDR3 has 13 amino acids. The CDR3 here is CASSLDRDNEQFF. DNA of the CDR3: TGTGCCAGCAGCTTAGACAGAGACAATGAGCAGTTCTTC. Full variable domain (missing parts from reference TRBV7-2 and TRBJ2-1): GAGVSQSPSNKVTEKGKDVELRCDPISGHTALYWYRQSLGQGLEFLIYFQGNSAPDKSGLPSDRFSAERTGGSVSTLTIQRTQQEDSAVYLCASSLDRDNEQFFGPGTRLTVL.

This clone showed up many times. The rearrangement uses TRBV30 and TRBJ1-5; a possible D gene is TRBD1 (5 bases). The V and J ends lost 1 base and 4 bases respectively, with 8 bases between them. This CDR3 has 13 residues. The germline CDR1 and CDR2 sequences are GTSNPN and SVGIG (reference sequence). Here the CDR3 DNA reads TGTGCCTGGAGTGAGGGGCTGAATCAGCCCCAGCATTTT. Amino acids: CAWSEGLNQPQHF.

This clone was counted between two and nine times. The sample has other DNA sequences that encode this CDR3 too. The gene calls are TRBV20-1 and TRBJ2-1, with D tentatively TRBD2 (5 bases). Germline loops: CDR1 DFQATT, CDR2 SNEGSKA (reference sequence). The CDR3 has 10 residues. V was clipped by 4 bases and J by 7 bases, with 5 bases between them. The CDR3 sequence is CSATGNEQFF. CDR3 DNA sequence: TGCAGTGCTACGGGAAATGAGCAGTTCTTC.

This clone was detected once. The V gene is TRBV2, the J gene TRBJ2-7; unclear D gene. Germline V gives CDR1 SNHLY, CDR2 FYNNEI. The CDR3 runs to 12 residues. Trimming took off 3 bases at V and 2 bases at J, with 5 bases between the two ends. The CDR3 sequence is CASSDLAYEQYF. CDR3 coding DNA: TGTGCCAGCAGTGATCTTGCCTACGAGCAGTACTTC.

In its sample, this clone was seen once. The V call is TRBV5-6, the J call TRBJ2-1; 15 nucleotides agree with TRBD2. The junction had 3 bases not matched to a gene; V was cut back by 4 bases and J by 7 bases. Germline loops: CDR1 SGHDT, CDR2 YYEEEE. This CDR3 contains 15 residues. CDR3 protein: CASSIGTSGRNEQFF. DNA of the CDR3: TGTGCCAGCAGCATAGGGACTAGCGGGAGGAATGAGCAGTTCTTC.

V is TRBV5-1 and J is TRBJ2-7; 11 bases are shared with TRBD1. This CDR3 has 15 residues. Germline CDR1 SGHRS, CDR2 YFSETQ. V shed 1 base, J shed 3 bases, and the junction held 3 bases outside the gene matches. CDR3 nucleotides: TGCGCCAGCAGCTTGATTGGGACAGGGGGCTACGAGCAGTACTTC. This encodes CASSLIGTGGYEQYF.

The V call is TRBV6-5, the J call TRBJ2-6, with 7 nucleotides matching TRBD2. V lost 4 bases, J lost 0 bases, and 3 bases stayed unmatched. CDR3 length equals 16 residues. CDR1 is MNHEY, CDR2 SVGAGI, per germline. CDR3 sequence (DNA): TGTGCCAGCAGTTCTAGCGGATCCTCTGGGGCCAACGTCCTGACTTTC. It specifies CASSSSGSSGANVLTF.

The genes are TRBV7-2 and TRBJ2-7; TRBD2 agrees at 11 bases. Germline CDR1 reads SGHTA; CDR2 reads FQGNSA. The CDR3 is 15 amino acids. V lost 3 bases, J lost 1 base, and 2 bases stayed unmatched. In DNA form, the CDR3 reads TGTGCCAGCAGCTTTGGGACTAGCGGATCCTACGAGCAGTACTTC. Its protein is CASSFGTSGSYEQYF. Full variable domain (missing parts from reference TRBV7-2 and TRBJ2-7): GAGVSQSPSNKVTEKGKDVELRCDPISGHTALYWYRQSLGQGLEFLIYFQGNSAPDKSGLPSDRFSAERTGGSVSTLTIQRTQQEDSAVYLCASSFGTSGSYEQYFGPGTRLTVT.

This clone was counted once. V and J are TRBV21-1 and TRBJ2-5; TRBD2 was called by the table and not checked on the DNA. TRBV21-1 is classified as a pseudogene. The length of the CDR3 is 19 residues. CDR3 DNA: TGTGCCAGCAGCAAATTTTGGGAGCGGCGGGAGCGTGGGTGGGAGACCCAGTACTTC. Translated, it gives CASSKFWERRERGWETQYF.

The DNA for the CDR3 is TGTGCCAGCTCAACAGACAGGAACACTGAAGCTTTCTTT. Residues: CASSTDRNTEAFF. V and J are TRBV18 and TRBJ1-1, with D possibly matching TRBD1 (5 bases). The CDR3 spans 13 residues. The V gene lost 5 bases and the J gene lost 1 base, with 8 bases spanning the gap. Per the germline V gene, CDR1 is KGHSH and CDR2 is LQKENI.

V and J are TRBV19 and TRBJ1-5; the match to TRBD1 covers 8 bases. The CDR3 runs 14 residues. V shed 5 bases and J 6 bases; nucleotides not matched to a gene: 6. Germline-derived CDR1 and CDR2 are LNHDA and SQIVND (reference sequence). As DNA, the CDR3 is TGTGCCAGTAGTTTGGACAGGGCGGCTCAGCCCCAGCATTTT. Its protein product is CASSLDRAAQPQHF.

This clone was observed once. The rearrangement joins TRBV2 to TRBJ1-2; a possible D gene is TRBD1 (6 bases). Germline CDR1 and CDR2: SNHLY and FYNNEI. The CDR3 consists of 13 residues. V was trimmed by 4 bases and J by 4 bases, leaving 10 bases between them. The CDR3 sequence is CASSGQAFYGYTF. In DNA form, the CDR3 reads TGTGCCAGCAGTGGACAGGCCTTCTATGGCTACACCTTC.

The rearrangement uses TRBV9 and TRBJ2-2; TRBD1 matches 10 bases. The CDR3 runs 16 residues. Germline V lookup: CDR1 SGDLS, CDR2 YYNGEE. V was pared by 3 bases and J by 3 bases, with 5 bases of the junction left unmatched. The CDR3 bases are TGTGCCAGCAGCGCCCGACAGGGGGCTTACACCGGGGAGCTGTTTTTT. Residues: CASSARQGAYTGELFF.

This clone has only a few counts. The chain is built from TRBV30 and TRBJ1-2; D is possibly TRBD1 (5 bases). Germline V gene data show CDR1 as GTSNPN and CDR2 as SVGIG (reference sequence). This CDR3 comprises 11 residues. V was clipped by 7 bases and J by 10 bases, with 16 bases between them. CDR3 in amino acids: CALGLLPVYTF. CDR3 coding DNA: TGTGCCTTGGGACTTCTCCCTGTCTACACCTTC.

The CDR3 DNA follows: TGTGCCAGCAGCTTAGATAGCAGGGGGCAGTTCTTC. Translated, it gives CASSLDSRGQFF. The chain combines TRBV11-3 with TRBJ2-1; a weak D match, TRBD1 (6 bases). CDR3 length equals 12 residues. The V gene's germline CDR1 is SGHNT and CDR2 YENEEA. Trimming took off 0 bases at V and 12 bases at J, with 9 bases between the two ends. The entire variable domain, with the rest obtained from reference TRBV11-3 and TRBJ2-1, is as follows: EAGVVQSPRYKIIEKKQPVAFWCNPISGHNTLYWYLQNLGQGPELLIRYENEEAVDDSQLPKDRFSAERLKGVDSTLKIQPAELGDSAVYLCASSLDSRGQFFGPGTRLTVL.

In DNA, the CDR3 is TGTGCCTGGACTGAGGGTGGCGGTTACAATGAGCAGTTCTTC. It specifies CAWTEGGGYNEQFF. The V and J genes are TRBV30 and TRBJ2-1; a weak D match, TRBD2 (5 bases). With 4 bases removed from V and 4 bases from J, the gap between germline ends came to 14 bases. The CDR3 covers 14 residues. The V gene's germline CDR1 is GTSNPN and CDR2 SVGIG (reference sequence).

This clone was counted only a few times. The J gene is TRBJ2-7, the V gene TRBV7-3, with 7 bases lining up with TRBD1. The CDR3 spans 14 residues. Germline loops: CDR1 SGHTA, CDR2 FQGTGA. The ends lost 5 bases at V and 4 bases at J; junction bases unmatched: 8. CDR3 DNA: TGTGCCAGCAGCCCGTCCCGGGACAGTTACGAGCAGTACTTC. Its protein is CASSPSRDSYEQYF.

This clone was seen a single time. The chain joins TRBV7-9 to TRBJ2-1; TRBD2 matches 12 bases. V was clipped by 0 bases and J by 7 bases; unmatched bases: 7. The germline V gene encodes CDR1 SEHNR and CDR2 FQNEAQ (reference sequence). This CDR3 contains 17 residues. The CDR3: CASSLALTSGSHNEQFF. The DNA for the CDR3 is TGTGCCAGCAGCTTAGCGCTGACTAGCGGGAGTCATAATGAGCAGTTCTTC.

V gene TRBV2 combines with J gene TRBJ1-3, with D tentatively TRBD1 (5 bases). Trimming took off 4 bases at V and 2 bases at J, with 9 bases between the two ends. The CDR3 contains 14 residues. Germline V CDR1 and CDR2: SNHLY, FYNNEI. The CDR3 coding sequence is TGTGCCAGCAGTGTGGTGGGGCCTGGAAACACCATATATTTT. Amino acids: CASSVVGPGNTIYF.